The TCR beta chain described here comes from a study of blood T cells in healthy people across ages. Looking at the study overall: About one barcoded beta molecule per two T cells came from capture by template switching.

Findings and limits, study-wide: Compared with aged donors, long-lived donors showed fewer expanded clones, suggesting selection. Older age went with lower TCR beta diversity per million T cells, in a roughly linear way. Estimated diversity that came from one million T cells was considered an underestimate.

Alongside a J-beta primer mix, a sample-barcoded 5' primer served in a second PCR lasting about 7 to 11 cycles. One entry per CDR3 protein results from TCRdb running MiXCR on the 5' RACE reads. The sample holds approximately 360,000 distinct CDR3 sequences, approximately 51% seen once. In the case of this clonotype: Its specificity is unknown.

The CDR3 contains 16 residues. V was clipped by 2 bases and J by 7 bases; unmatched bases: 10. The chain recombines TRBV12-3 or TRBV12-4 with TRBJ2-5; 10 bases are shared with TRBD2. The TCR was taken from a man in his 60s in good health. The specimen sequenced was blood. The CDR3: CASSLRPSGSGGTQYF. CDR3 nucleotides: TGTGCCAGCAGTTTAAGGCCTAGCGGGAGTGGGGGGACCCAGTACTTC.